What follows describes a single TCR beta chain. Its matching antigen is unknown. The CDR3 runs 14 residues. V was trimmed by 5 bases and J by 0 bases, leaving 9 bases between them. Germline loops: CDR1 SEHNR, CDR2 FQNEAQ (reference sequence). All patients were mismatch repair deficient, assessed by either PCR or immunohistochemistry. These data are taken from a study of PD-1 blockade in mismatch repair-deficient tumors. Whole-study results and caveats: Rapid post-treatment expansion, then contraction, generally preceding radiologic response, marked tumor-resident clones.

The table came from immunoSEQ multiplex PCR; TCRdb's copy has only in-frame clones and leaves some out. The top ten hold roughly 12% of the sample, which has roughly 120,000 clones, almost 90% seen once. The chain carries TRBV7-9 and TRBJ2-3, with a possible D match to TRBD2 (6 bases). The sample in question was peripheral blood, obtained approximately 70 weeks after starting pembrolizumab. The receptor's source is an adult with mismatch repair-deficient cancer. The CDR3 loop reads CASSPGLSTDTQYF. CDR3 nucleotide sequence: TGTGCCAGCAGCCCGGGACTGAGCACAGATACGCAGTATTTT.